These T cell receptor beta chains were read from a single sample in a study of human T cells and chemical hapten exposure. TCRdb re-derived calls from the RACE reads in MiXCR, one entry per CDR3 protein. The sample records just over 350,000 distinct CDR3 sequences, just under 6.5% being singletons. The specimen was whole blood, collected in connection with sensitization to the hapten diphenylcyclopropenone (DPC). Receptor source: a young woman with alopecia areata. Some clones in this sample may be carry-over from other donors' samples. CDR3s include the opening cysteine and the closing phenylalanine or tryptophan. Fields, in order: V gene, D gene, clone size, J gene, CDR3 DNA, CDR3 protein. D genes are given only for firm matches. Clone size, where shown, is once, few, many, or a class for clones that have expanded.

V: TRBV5-1
D: -
size: -
J: TRBJ2-5
DNA: TGCGCCAGCAGCTTCCTAGGGGGGTCCAGCCCCGAGACCCAGTACTTC
CDR3: CASSFLGGSSPETQYF

V: TRBV7-9
D: TRBD1
size: -
J: TRBJ2-5
DNA: TGTGCCAGCACCCAAGGGACAGGGGCCTCGGAGTCGGAGACCCAGTACTTC
CDR3: CASTQGTGASESETQYF

V: TRBV20-1
D: -
size: few
J: TRBJ2-3
DNA: TGCAGTGCTCACCAGCCGCCAACAGATACGCAGTATTTT
CDR3: CSAHQPPTDTQYF

V: TRBV4-2
D: TRBD1
size: many
J: TRBJ2-7
DNA: TGTGCCAGCAGTTTCGGGACAGCCTACGAGCAGTACTTC
CDR3: CASSFGTAYEQYF

V: TRBV5-1
D: TRBD1
size: many
J: TRBJ1-1
DNA: TGCGCCAGCAGCACTACAGGGGGCGGCACTGAAGCTTTCTTT
CDR3: CASSTTGGGTEAFF

V: TRBV5-1
D: TRBD2
size: -
J: TRBJ2-3
DNA: TGCGCCAGCAGCCGGGGGGGCAATGCAGATACGCAGTATTTT
CDR3: CASSRGGNADTQYF

V: TRBV5-4
D: -
size: many
J: TRBJ2-7
DNA: TGTGCCAGCAGCGGGGGCACCCCGAGCTCCTACGAGCAGTACTTC
CDR3: CASSGGTPSSYEQYF

V: TRBV3-1
D: -
size: many
J: TRBJ1-3
DNA: TGTGCCAGCAGCCTACGGCTCGGAAACACCATATATTTT
CDR3: CASSLRLGNTIYF

V: TRBV6-5
D: TRBD1
size: -
J: TRBJ2-7
DNA: TGTGCCAGCAGGCGTGGGACAGGGAGTTCGTACGAGCAGTACTTC
CDR3: CASRRGTGSSYEQYF

V: TRBV4-3
D: -
size: few
J: TRBJ2-2
DNA: TGCGCCAGCAGCCAAGGGGGCACGACAGATAACACCGGGGAGCTGTTTTTT
CDR3: CASSQGGTTDNTGELFF

V: TRBV7-9
D: -
size: -
J: TRBJ2-7
DNA: TGTGCCAGCAGCTTAGGGGCCGGGACTTCAAACTACGAGCAGTACTTC
CDR3: CASSLGAGTSNYEQYF

V: TRBV9
D: -
size: -
J: TRBJ2-3
DNA: TGTGCCAGCAGCGTAAGAGGGACCCCTCGGGATACGCAGTATTTT
CDR3: CASSVRGTPRDTQYF

V: TRBV7-2
D: -
size: -
J: TRBJ1-1
DNA: TGTGCCAGCAGCTTCAACCACAGGATCACTGAAGCTTTCTTT
CDR3: CASSFNHRITEAFF

V: TRBV4-3
D: TRBD1
size: many
J: TRBJ2-3
DNA: TGCGCCAGCAGCCAGAGACAGGGAGTCGGAGATACGCAGTATTTT
CDR3: CASSQRQGVGDTQYF

V: TRBV28
D: TRBD1
size: few
J: TRBJ2-7
DNA: TGTGCCAGCAGTTTCTCCGGACAGGGGCTGAACTCCTACGAGCAGTACTTC
CDR3: CASSFSGQGLNSYEQYF

V: TRBV6-5
D: -
size: -
J: TRBJ1-4
DNA: TGTGCCAGCAGTTACGGGTTTCAGGGATCGAAACTGTTTTTT
CDR3: CASSYGFQGSKLFF

V: TRBV2
D: TRBD1
size: many
J: TRBJ1-2
DNA: TGTGCCAGCAGTGAAATCCGTTTAGGGGGCATCGACACCTTC
CDR3: CASSEIRLGGIDTF

V: TRBV28
D: TRBD1
size: many
J: TRBJ1-2
DNA: TGTGCCAGCAGTTTAACAGGGGGCAATGGCTACACCTTC
CDR3: CASSLTGGNGYTF

V: TRBV6-5
D: TRBD1
size: -
J: TRBJ2-7
DNA: TGTGCCAGCACCGACAGGGGAACCTACGAGCAGTACTTC
CDR3: CASTDRGTYEQYF

V: TRBV18
D: TRBD1
size: many
J: TRBJ1-1
DNA: TGTGCCAGCTCACCACGGACAGGCGTGGGAGTGGATCAAGTGAACACTGAAGCTTTCTTT
CDR3: CASSPRTGVGVDQVNTEAFF

V: TRBV14
D: -
size: few
J: TRBJ2-7
DNA: TGTGCCAGCAGCTCCTACACGGGCCGCGAGCAGTACTTC
CDR3: CASSSYTGREQYF

V: TRBV12-3/TRBV12-4
D: -
size: few
J: TRBJ1-2
DNA: TGTGCCAGCAGTTTTCTTCGGGGTGGCTACACCTTC
CDR3: CASSFLRGGYTF

V: TRBV6-2/TRBV6-3
D: -
size: few
J: TRBJ2-2
DNA: TGTGCCAGCATTACACTGAACACCGGGGAGCTGTTTTTT
CDR3: CASITLNTGELFF

V: TRBV6-5
D: TRBD1
size: many
J: TRBJ1-5
DNA: TGTGCCAGCAGTACGACAGGGGGCAATCAGCCCCAGCATTTT
CDR3: CASSTTGGNQPQHF

V: TRBV29-1
D: -
size: -
J: TRBJ1-1
DNA: TGCAGCGTCGGTGGACTCATGAACACTGAAGCTTTCTTT
CDR3: CSVGGLMNTEAFF

V: TRBV7-3
D: -
size: few
J: TRBJ2-1
DNA: TGTGCCAGCAGGACTCCAGGACACAATGAGCAGTTCTTC
CDR3: CASRTPGHNEQFF

V: TRBV7-2
D: -
size: -
J: TRBJ2-5
DNA: TGTGCCAGCAGCTTAGTTTCCGATAGGGAGACCCAGTACTTC
CDR3: CASSLVSDRETQYF

V: TRBV18
D: -
size: -
J: TRBJ1-1
DNA: TGTGCCAGCTCACCCGGGGGATCGAACACTGAAGCTTTCTTT
CDR3: CASSPGGSNTEAFF

V: TRBV13
D: -
size: few
J: TRBJ2-2
DNA: TGTGCCAGCAGCTTACGACAGAACACCGGGGAGCTGTTTTTT
CDR3: CASSLRQNTGELFF

V: TRBV5-1
D: TRBD2
size: -
J: TRBJ2-1
DNA: TGCGCCAGTGAAGCGGGACTAGCCTACAATGAGCAGTTCTTC
CDR3: CASEAGLAYNEQFF

V: TRBV19
D: -
size: many
J: TRBJ1-5
DNA: TGTGCCACATCCCCAGGGGGCAATCAGCCCCAGCATTTT
CDR3: CATSPGGNQPQHF

V: TRBV19
D: TRBD2
size: many
J: TRBJ2-3
DNA: TGTGCCAGTAGGACTAGCGGGGGCACAGATACGCAGTATTTT
CDR3: CASRTSGGTDTQYF

V: TRBV9
D: -
size: -
J: TRBJ2-3
DNA: TGTGCCAGCAGCTTCAACCCCCAGCGGAGAAGCACAGATACGCAGTATTTT
CDR3: CASSFNPQRRSTDTQYF

V: TRBV20-1
D: -
size: few
J: TRBJ1-5
DNA: TGCAGTGCTAGACCGGGGTCTTTCAATCAGCCCCAGCATTTT
CDR3: CSARPGSFNQPQHF

V: TRBV6-2/TRBV6-3
D: -
size: -
J: TRBJ2-7
DNA: TGTGCCAGCAGCCTCTTGACGCCCTACGAGCAGTACTTC
CDR3: CASSLLTPYEQYF

V: TRBV7-2
D: TRBD1
size: many
J: TRBJ1-6
DNA: TGTGCCAGCAGCCCGGGACAGGGGTATTCACCCCTCCACTTT
CDR3: CASSPGQGYSPLHF

V: TRBV18
D: -
size: many
J: TRBJ1-2
DNA: TGTGCCAGCTCACCAACACCCAGGGAAGCGTATGGCTACACCTTC
CDR3: CASSPTPREAYGYTF

V: TRBV7-9
D: -
size: many
J: TRBJ1-3
DNA: TGTGCCAGCAGCTTAAGACAGTCTAGAAAATCTGGAAACACCATATATTTT
CDR3: CASSLRQSRKSGNTIYF

V: TRBV5-5
D: -
size: -
J: TRBJ2-7
DNA: TGTGCCAGCAGCCCGGGAACTTACCTCTCCTACGAGCAGTACTTC
CDR3: CASSPGTYLSYEQYF

V: TRBV18
D: TRBD1
size: many
J: TRBJ1-2
DNA: TGTGCCAGCTCACCCACTTCGGGACAGGGTAGTCACCACGGCTACACCTTC
CDR3: CASSPTSGQGSHHGYTF

V: TRBV12-3/TRBV12-4
D: -
size: few
J: TRBJ2-1
DNA: TGTGCCAGCAGTTCTCGGGGGATCAATGAGCAGTTCTTC
CDR3: CASSSRGINEQFF

V: TRBV24-1
D: TRBD2
size: many
J: TRBJ2-3
DNA: TGTGCCACCAGTCTAGCGGGCACAGATACGCAGTATTTT
CDR3: CATSLAGTDTQYF

V: TRBV25-1
D: -
size: -
J: TRBJ2-3
DNA: TGTGCCACCTTTACTGACCGAAAGAGCACAGATACGCAGTATTTT
CDR3: CATFTDRKSTDTQYF

V: TRBV28
D: -
size: many
J: TRBJ1-2
DNA: TGTGCGGAGGGAAGCGACTATGGCTACACCTTC
CDR3: CAEGSDYGYTF

V: TRBV12-3/TRBV12-4
D: -
size: many
J: TRBJ1-5
DNA: TGTGCCAGCAGCACAATGCGGGAGCTTCAGCATTTT
CDR3: CASSTMRELQHF

V: TRBV29-1
D: -
size: -
J: TRBJ1-2
DNA: TGCAGCGTTGTTCCAGGGGATTATGGCTACACCTTC
CDR3: CSVVPGDYGYTF

V: TRBV5-6
D: TRBD1
size: few
J: TRBJ1-2
DNA: TGTGCCAGCAGCCGACAGGGTAGCTATGGCTACACCTTC
CDR3: CASSRQGSYGYTF

V: TRBV20-1
D: -
size: few
J: TRBJ1-5
DNA: TGCAGTGCTAGAGGGGGCAGGCGAGATCAGCCCCAGCATTTT
CDR3: CSARGGRRDQPQHF

V: TRBV4-3
D: -
size: few
J: TRBJ2-7
DNA: TGCGCCAGCAGCCAAGATTACCAGTTCTGGGCCTACGAGCAGTACTTC
CDR3: CASSQDYQFWAYEQYF

V: TRBV7-2
D: -
size: -
J: TRBJ2-2
DNA: TGTGCCAGCAGTCCTCCGGCAGGGGGGATCGGGGAGCTGTTTTTT
CDR3: CASSPPAGGIGELFF

V: TRBV18
D: -
size: few
J: TRBJ2-1
DNA: TGTGCCAGCTCACCACAAACGAATGAGCAGTTCTTC
CDR3: CASSPQTNEQFF

V: TRBV15
D: TRBD1
size: -
J: TRBJ2-7
DNA: TGTGCCACCAGCTCAGCAGGGGGCTTCTACGAGCAGTACTTC
CDR3: CATSSAGGFYEQYF

V: TRBV4-3
D: -
size: many
J: TRBJ2-3
DNA: TGCGCCAGCAGCCAAGTGAACGAGGGCACAGATACGCAGTATTTT
CDR3: CASSQVNEGTDTQYF

V: TRBV5-1
D: TRBD1
size: many
J: TRBJ2-5
DNA: TGCGCCAGCAGCCTTCGATCGACAGGGAACGTTGAGACCCAGTACTTC
CDR3: CASSLRSTGNVETQYF

V: TRBV11-2
D: -
size: many
J: TRBJ1-1
DNA: TGTGCCAGCAGCCCCCGTAATCGTGGGTCAGGCATCACTGAAGCTTTCTTT
CDR3: CASSPRNRGSGITEAFF

V: TRBV28
D: -
size: many
J: TRBJ1-5
DNA: TGTGCCAGCAGTCCAGGGTGGGGCAATCAGCCCCAGCATTTT
CDR3: CASSPGWGNQPQHF

V: TRBV6-1
D: TRBD1
size: many
J: TRBJ2-3
DNA: TGTGCCAGCAGTGACAGGGGGCCCACAGATACGCAGTATTTT
CDR3: CASSDRGPTDTQYF

V: TRBV20-1
D: TRBD1
size: -
J: TRBJ1-1
DNA: TGCAGTGCTAGAGAAGGGACAGGGACGCTGAACACTGAAGCTTTCTTT
CDR3: CSAREGTGTLNTEAFF